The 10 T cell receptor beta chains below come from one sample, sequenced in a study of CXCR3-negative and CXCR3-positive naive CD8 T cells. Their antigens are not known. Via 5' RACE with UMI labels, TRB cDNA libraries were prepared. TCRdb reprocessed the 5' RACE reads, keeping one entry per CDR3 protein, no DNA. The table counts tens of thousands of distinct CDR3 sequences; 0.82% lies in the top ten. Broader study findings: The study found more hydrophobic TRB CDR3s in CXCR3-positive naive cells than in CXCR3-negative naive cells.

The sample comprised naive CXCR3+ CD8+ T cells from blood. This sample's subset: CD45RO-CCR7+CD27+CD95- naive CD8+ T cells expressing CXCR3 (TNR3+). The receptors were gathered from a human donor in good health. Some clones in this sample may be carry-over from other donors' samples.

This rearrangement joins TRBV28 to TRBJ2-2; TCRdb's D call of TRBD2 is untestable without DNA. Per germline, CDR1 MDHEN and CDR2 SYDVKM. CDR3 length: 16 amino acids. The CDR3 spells CASSLSVAVNTGELFF.

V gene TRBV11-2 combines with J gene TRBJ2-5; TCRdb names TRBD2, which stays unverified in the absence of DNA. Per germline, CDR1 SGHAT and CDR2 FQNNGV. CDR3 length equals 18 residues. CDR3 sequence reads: CASSLPPNGTSGEETQYF.

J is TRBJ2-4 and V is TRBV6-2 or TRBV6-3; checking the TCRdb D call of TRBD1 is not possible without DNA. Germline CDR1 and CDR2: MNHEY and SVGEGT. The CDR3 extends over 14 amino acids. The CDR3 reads CASFNGGAKNIQYF.

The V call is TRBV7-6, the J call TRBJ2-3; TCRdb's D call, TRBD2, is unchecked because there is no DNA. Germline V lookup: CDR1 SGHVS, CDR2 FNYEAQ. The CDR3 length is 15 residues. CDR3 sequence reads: CASSPTSGGNRGQYF.

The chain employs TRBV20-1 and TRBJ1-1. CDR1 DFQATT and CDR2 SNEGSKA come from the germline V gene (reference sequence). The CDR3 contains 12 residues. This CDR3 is CSANSYYTEAFF.

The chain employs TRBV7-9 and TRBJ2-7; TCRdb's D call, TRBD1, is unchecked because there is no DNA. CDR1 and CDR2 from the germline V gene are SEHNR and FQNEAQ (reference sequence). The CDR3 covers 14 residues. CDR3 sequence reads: CASSNTGNSVEQYF.

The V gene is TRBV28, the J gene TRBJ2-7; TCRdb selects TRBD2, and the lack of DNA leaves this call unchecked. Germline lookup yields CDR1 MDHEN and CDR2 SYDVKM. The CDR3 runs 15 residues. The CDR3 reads CASSLSRDGNYEQYF.

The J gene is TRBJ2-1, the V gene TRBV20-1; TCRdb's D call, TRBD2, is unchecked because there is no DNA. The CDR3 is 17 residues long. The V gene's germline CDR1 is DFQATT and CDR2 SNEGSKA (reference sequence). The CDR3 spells CSARSGSAKTLYNEQFF.

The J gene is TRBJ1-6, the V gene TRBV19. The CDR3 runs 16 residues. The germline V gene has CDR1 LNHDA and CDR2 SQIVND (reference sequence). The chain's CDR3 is CASSRVGRPYNSPLHF.

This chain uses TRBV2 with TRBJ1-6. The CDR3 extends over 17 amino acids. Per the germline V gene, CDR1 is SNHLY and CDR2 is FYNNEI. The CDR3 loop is CASSSGFSSSYNSPLHF.